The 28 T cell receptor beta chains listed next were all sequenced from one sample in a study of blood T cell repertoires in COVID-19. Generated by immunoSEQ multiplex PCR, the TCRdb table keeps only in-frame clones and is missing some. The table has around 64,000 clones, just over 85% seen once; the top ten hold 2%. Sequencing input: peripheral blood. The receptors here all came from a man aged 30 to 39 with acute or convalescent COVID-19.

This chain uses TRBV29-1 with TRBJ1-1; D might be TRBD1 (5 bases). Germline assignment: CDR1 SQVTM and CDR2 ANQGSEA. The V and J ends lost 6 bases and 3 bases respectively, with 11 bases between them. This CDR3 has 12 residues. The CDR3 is CSVRGGDTEAFF. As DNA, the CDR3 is TGCAGCGTACGCGGAGGGGACACTGAAGCTTTCTTT. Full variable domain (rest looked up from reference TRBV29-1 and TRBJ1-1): SAVISQKPSRDICQRGTSLTIQCQVDSQVTMMFWYRQQPGQSLTLIATANQGSEATYESGFVIDKFPISRPNLTFSTLTVSNMSPEDSSIYLCSVRGGDTEAFFGQGTRLTVV.

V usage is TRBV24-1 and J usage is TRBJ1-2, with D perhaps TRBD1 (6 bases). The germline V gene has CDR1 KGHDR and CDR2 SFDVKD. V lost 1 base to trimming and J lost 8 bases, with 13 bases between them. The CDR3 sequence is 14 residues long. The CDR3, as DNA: TGTGCCACCAGTGATTTACCGGACAGTCGGGGCTACACCTTC. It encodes CATSDLPDSRGYTF.

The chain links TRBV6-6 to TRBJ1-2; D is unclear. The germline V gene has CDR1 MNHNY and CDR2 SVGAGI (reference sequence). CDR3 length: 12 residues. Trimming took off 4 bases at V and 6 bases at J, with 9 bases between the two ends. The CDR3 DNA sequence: TGTGCCAGCAGTTTAGCCCGGGATGGCTACACCTTC. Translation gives CASSLARDGYTF.

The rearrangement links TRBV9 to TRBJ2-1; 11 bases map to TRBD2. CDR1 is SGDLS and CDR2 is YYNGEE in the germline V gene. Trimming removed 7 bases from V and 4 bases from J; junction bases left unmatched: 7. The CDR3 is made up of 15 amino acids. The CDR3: CASARLAGIYNEQFF. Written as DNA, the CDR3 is TGTGCCAGCGCACGACTAGCGGGGATTTACAATGAGCAGTTCTTC.

CDR3 DNA: TGTGCCAGCAGTTCGGTGGGGACAGCTCGTAATCAGCCCCAGCATTTT. Translation gives CASSSVGTARNQPQHF. The rearrangement joins TRBV28 to TRBJ1-5; 7 bases are shared with TRBD1. From germline, CDR1 is MDHEN and CDR2 SYDVKM. The junction had 10 bases not matched to a gene; V was cut back by 4 bases and J by 4 bases. The CDR3 length is 16 residues.

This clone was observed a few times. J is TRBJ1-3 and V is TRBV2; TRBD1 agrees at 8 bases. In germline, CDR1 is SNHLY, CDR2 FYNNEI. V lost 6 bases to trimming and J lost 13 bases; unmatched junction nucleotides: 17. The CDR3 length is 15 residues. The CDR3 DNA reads TGTGCCAGCAGCACCGCCCCGGGACAGGCTGAAAAAATATATTTT. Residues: CASSTAPGQAEKIYF.

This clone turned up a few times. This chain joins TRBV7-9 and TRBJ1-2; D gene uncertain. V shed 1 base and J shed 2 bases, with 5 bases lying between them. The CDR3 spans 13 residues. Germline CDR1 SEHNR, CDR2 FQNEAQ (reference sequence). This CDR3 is CASSLDGNYGYTF. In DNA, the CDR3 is TGTGCCAGCAGCTTAGACGGGAACTATGGCTACACCTTC. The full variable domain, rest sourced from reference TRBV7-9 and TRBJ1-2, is DTGVSQNPRHKITKRGQNVTFRCDPISEHNRLYWYRQTLGQGPEFLTYFQNEAQLEKSRLLSDRFSAERPKGSFSTLEIQRTEQGDSAMYLCASSLDGNYGYTFGSGTRLTVV.

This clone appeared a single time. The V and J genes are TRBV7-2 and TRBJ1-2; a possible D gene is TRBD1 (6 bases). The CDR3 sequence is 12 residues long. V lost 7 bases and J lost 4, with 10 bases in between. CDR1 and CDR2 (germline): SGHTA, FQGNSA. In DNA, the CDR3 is TGTGCCAGCACCAAGGACAGCTATGGCTACACCTTC. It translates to CASTKDSYGYTF.

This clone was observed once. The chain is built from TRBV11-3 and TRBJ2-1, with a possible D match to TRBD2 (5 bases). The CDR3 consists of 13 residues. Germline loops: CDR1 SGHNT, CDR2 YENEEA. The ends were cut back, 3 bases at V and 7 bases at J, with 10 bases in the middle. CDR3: CASSLNGINEQFF. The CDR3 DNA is TGTGCCAGCAGCTTGAACGGGATTAATGAGCAGTTCTTC.

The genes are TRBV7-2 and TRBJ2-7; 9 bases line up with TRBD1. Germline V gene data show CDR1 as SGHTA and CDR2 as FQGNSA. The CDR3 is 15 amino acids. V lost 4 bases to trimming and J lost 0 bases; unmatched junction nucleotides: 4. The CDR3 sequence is CASSSDRGFSYEQYF. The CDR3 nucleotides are TGTGCCAGCAGCTCGGACAGGGGCTTCTCCTACGAGCAGTACTTC. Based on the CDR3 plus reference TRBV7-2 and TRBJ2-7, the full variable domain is GAGVSQSPSNKVTEKGKDVELRCDPISGHTALYWYRQSLGQGLEFLIYFQGNSAPDKSGLPSDRFSAERTGGSVSTLTIQRTQQEDSAVYLCASSSDRGFSYEQYFGPGTRLTVT.

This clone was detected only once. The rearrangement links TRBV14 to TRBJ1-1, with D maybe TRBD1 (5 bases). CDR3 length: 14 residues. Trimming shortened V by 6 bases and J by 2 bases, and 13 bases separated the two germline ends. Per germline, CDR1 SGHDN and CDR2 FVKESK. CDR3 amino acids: CASRPTGANTEAFF. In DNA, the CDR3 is TGTGCCAGCAGACCCACAGGAGCCAACACTGAAGCTTTCTTT. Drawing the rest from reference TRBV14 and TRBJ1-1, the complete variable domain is EAGVTQFPSHSVIEKGQTVTLRCDPISGHDNLYWYRRVMGKEIKFLLHFVKESKQDESGMPNNRFLAERTGGTYSTLKVQPAELEDSGVYFCASRPTGANTEAFFGQGTRLTVV.

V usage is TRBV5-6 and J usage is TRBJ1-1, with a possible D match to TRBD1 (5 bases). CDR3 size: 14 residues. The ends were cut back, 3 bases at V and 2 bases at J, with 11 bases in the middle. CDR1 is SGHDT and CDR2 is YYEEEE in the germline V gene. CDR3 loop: CASSWEGHNTEAFF. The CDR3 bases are TGTGCCAGCAGCTGGGAGGGGCACAACACTGAAGCTTTCTTT.

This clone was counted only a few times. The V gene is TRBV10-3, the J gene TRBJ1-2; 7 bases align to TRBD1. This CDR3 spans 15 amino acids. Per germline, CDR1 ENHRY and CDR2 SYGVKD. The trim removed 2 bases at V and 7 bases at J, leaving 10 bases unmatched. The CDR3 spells CAISEGTEGLRGYTF. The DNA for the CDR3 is TGTGCCATCAGTGAGGGGACAGAGGGCCTTCGTGGCTACACCTTC.

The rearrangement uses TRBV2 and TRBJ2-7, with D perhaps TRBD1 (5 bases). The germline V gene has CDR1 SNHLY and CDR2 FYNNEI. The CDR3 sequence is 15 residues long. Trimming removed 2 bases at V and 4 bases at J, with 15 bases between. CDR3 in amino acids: CASSESSGHTYEQYV. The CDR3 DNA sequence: TGTGCCAGCAGTGAAAGTTCTGGACACACGTACGAGCAGTACGTC.

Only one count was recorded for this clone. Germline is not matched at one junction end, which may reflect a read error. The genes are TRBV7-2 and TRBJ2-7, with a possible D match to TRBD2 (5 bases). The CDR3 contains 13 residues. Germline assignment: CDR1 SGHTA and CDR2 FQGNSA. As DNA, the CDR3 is TGTGCCAGCAACTTAGGGTTGAGGGACGAGCAGTACTTC. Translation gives CASNLGLRDEQYF.

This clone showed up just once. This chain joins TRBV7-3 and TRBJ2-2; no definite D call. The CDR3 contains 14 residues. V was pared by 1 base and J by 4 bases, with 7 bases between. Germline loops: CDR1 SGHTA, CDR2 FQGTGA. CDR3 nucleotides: TGTGCCAGCAGCTTAATGCCTACCACCGGGGAGCTGTTTTTT. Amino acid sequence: CASSLMPTTGELFF.

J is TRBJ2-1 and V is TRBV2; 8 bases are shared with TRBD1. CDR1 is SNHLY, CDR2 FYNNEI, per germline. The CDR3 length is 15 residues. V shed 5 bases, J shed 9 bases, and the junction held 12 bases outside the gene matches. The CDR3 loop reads CASSRTSGRGPEQFF. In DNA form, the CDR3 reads TGTGCCAGCAGTCGGACCTCAGGCAGGGGGCCTGAGCAGTTCTTC.

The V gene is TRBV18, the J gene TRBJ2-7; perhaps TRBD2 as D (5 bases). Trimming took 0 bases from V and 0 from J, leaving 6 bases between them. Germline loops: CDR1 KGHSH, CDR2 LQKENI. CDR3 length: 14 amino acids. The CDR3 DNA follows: TGTGCCAGCTCACCACCGGCGGGCTCCTACGAGCAGTACTTC. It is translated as CASSPPAGSYEQYF.

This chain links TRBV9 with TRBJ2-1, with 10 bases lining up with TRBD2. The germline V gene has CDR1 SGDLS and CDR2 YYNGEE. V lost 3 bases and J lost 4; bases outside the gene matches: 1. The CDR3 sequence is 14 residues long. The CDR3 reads CASSASGGYNEQFF. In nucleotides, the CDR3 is TGTGCCAGCAGCGCTAGCGGGGGATACAATGAGCAGTTCTTC.

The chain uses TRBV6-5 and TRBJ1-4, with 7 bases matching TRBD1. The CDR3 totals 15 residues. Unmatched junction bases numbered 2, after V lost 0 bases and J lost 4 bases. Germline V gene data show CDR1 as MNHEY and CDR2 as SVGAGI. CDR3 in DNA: TGTGCCAGCAGTTACTCGGGACAGATTAATGAAAAACTGTTTTTT. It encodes CASSYSGQINEKLFF.

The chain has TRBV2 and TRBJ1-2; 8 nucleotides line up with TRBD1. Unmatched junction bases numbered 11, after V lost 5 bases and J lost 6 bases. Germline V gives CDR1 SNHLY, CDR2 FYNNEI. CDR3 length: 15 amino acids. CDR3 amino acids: CASSPRAGGSHGYTF. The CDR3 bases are TGTGCCAGCAGTCCCCGGGCAGGGGGCTCCCATGGCTACACCTTC.

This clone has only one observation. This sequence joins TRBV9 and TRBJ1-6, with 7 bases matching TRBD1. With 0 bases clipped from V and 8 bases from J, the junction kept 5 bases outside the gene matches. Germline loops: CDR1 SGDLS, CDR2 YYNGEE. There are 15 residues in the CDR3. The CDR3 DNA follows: TGTGCCAGCAGCGTAGCCGGGACAGACTATTCACCCCTCCACTTT. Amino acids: CASSVAGTDYSPLHF.

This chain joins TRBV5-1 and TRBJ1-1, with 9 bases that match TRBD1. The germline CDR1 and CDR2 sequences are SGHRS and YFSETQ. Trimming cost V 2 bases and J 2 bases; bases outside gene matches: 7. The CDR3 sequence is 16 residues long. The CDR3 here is CASSFIQGAGNTEAFF. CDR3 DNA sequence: TGCGCCAGCAGCTTTATACAGGGGGCGGGTAACACTGAAGCTTTCTTT. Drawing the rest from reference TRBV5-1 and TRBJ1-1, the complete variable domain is KAGVTQTPRYLIKTRGQQVTLSCSPISGHRSVSWYQQTPGQGLQFLFEYFSETQRNKGNFPGRFSGRQFSNSRSEMNVSTLELGDSALYLCASSFIQGAGNTEAFFGQGTRLTVV.

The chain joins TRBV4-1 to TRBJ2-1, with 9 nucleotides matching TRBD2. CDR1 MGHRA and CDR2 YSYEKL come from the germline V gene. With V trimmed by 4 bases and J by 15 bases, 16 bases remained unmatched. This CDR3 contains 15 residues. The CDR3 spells CASSRETSGDKRAFF. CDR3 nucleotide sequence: TGCGCCAGCAGCCGAGAGACTAGCGGCGACAAAAGGGCGTTCTTC.

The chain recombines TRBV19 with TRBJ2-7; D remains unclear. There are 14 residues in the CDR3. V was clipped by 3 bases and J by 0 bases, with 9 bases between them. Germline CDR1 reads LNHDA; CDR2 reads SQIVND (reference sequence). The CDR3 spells CASSIRLSSYEQYF. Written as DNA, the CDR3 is TGTGCCAGTAGTATTCGACTGAGCTCCTACGAGCAGTACTTC.

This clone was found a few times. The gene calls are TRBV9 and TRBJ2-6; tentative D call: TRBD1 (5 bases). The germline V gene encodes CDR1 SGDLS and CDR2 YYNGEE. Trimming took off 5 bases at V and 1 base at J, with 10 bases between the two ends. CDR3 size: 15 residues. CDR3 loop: CASRAGWSGANVLTF. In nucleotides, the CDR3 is TGTGCCAGCAGGGCAGGGTGGTCTGGGGCCAACGTCCTGACTTTC.

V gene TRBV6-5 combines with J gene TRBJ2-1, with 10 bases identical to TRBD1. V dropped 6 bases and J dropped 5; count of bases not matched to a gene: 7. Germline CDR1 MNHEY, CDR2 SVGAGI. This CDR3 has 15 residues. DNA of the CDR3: TGTGCCAGCAGAGGAACCGGGACAGGGGACAATGAGCAGTTCTTC. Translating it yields CASRGTGTGDNEQFF.

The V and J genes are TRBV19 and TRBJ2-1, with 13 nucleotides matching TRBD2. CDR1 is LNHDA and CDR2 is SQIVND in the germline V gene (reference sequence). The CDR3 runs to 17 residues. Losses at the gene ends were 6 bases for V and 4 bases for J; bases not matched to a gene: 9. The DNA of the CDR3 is TGTGCCAGTAGCCCAGGACTAGCGGGAGTAGGGTACAATGAGCAGTTCTTC. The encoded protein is CASSPGLAGVGYNEQFF.